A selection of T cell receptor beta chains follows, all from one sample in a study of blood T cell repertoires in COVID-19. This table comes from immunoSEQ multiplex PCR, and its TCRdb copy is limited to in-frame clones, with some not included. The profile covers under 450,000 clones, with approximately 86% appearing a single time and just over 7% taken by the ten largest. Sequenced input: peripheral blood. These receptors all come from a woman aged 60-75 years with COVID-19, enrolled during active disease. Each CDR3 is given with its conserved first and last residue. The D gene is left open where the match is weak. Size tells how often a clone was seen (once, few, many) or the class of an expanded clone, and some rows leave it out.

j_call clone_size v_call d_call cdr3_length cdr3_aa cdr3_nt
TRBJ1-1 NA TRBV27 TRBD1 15 CASSSLQGALFEAFF TGTGCCAGCAGTTCCCTACAGGGGGCCCTCTTTGAAGCTTTCTTT
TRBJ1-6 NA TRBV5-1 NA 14 CASSATGINSPLHF TGCGCCAGCAGCGCAACAGGGATAAATTCACCCCTCCACTTT
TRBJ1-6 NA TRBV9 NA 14 CASSMRGGNSPLHF TGTGCCAGCAGCATGAGGGGGGGGAATTCACCCCTCCACTTT
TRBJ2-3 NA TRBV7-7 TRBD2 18 CASSLVAPSGGTGDTQYF TGTGCCAGCAGCTTAGTAGCCCCTAGCGGGGGGACAGGAGATACGCAGTATTTT
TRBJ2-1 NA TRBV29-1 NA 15 CSVWGGGAAYNEQFF TGCAGCGTGTGGGGCGGGGGCGCCGCGTACAATGAGCAGTTCTTC
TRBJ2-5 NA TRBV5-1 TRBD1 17 CASSKPSYRGLGETQYF TGCGCCAGCAGCAAACCATCCTACAGGGGGCTGGGGGAGACCCAGTACTTC
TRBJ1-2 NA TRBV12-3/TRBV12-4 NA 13 CASSLQGNYGYTF TGTGCCAGCAGTTTACAGGGAAACTATGGCTACACCTTC
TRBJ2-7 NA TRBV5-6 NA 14 CASSLAPGGREQYF TGTGCCAGCAGCTTAGCTCCAGGGGGGAGGGAGCAGTACTTC
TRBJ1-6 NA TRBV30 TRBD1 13 CAWRDRGNSPLHF TGTGCCTGGAGAGACAGGGGAAATTCACCCCTCCACTTT
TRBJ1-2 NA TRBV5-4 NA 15 CASSYSARGDYGYTF TGTGCCAGCAGTTACTCAGCTCGGGGAGACTATGGCTACACCTTC
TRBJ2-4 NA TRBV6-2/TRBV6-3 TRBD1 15 CASSSLGDSKDIQYF TGTGCCAGCAGTTCCTTGGGGGACAGCAAGGACATTCAGTACTTC
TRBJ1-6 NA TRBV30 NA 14 CAWKVAGPNSPLHF TGTGCCTGGAAGGTCGCAGGTCCCAATTCACCCCTCCACTTT
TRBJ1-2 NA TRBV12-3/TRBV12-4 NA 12 CASGDMVWGYTF TGTGCCAGCGGAGATATGGTATGGGGCTACACCTTC
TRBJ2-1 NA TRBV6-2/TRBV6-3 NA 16 CASSYPVRLTYNEQFF TGTGCCAGCAGTTACCCCGTGAGACTCACCTACAATGAGCAGTTCTTC
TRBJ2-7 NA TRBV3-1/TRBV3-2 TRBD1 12 CASSQGQEASVF TGTGCCAGCAGCCAGGGACAGGAGGCATCCGTCTTC
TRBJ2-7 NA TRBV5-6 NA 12 CASSEGLDEQYF TGTGCCAGCAGCGAGGGACTTGACGAGCAGTACTTC
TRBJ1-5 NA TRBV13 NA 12 CASSLGSTAQHF TGTGCCAGCAGTCTAGGTAGTACGGCCCAGCATTTT
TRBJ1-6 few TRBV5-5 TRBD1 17 CASSSNNDRGNNSPLHF TGTGCCAGCAGCTCAAACAACGACAGGGGTAACAATTCACCCCTCCACTTT
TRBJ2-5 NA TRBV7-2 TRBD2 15 CASSFVASGAETQYF TGTGCCAGCAGCTTCGTGGCTAGCGGGGCGGAGACCCAGTACTTC
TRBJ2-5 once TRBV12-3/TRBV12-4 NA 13 CASRPGQEETQYF TGTGCCAGCAGGCCGGGACAAGAAGAGACCCAGTACTTC
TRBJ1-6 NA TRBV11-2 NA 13 CASSFDRNSPLHF TGTGCCAGCAGCTTCGACAGGAATTCACCCCTCCACTTT
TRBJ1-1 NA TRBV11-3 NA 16 CASSPGYWGPNTEAFF TGTGCCAGCAGCCCGGGATATTGGGGGCCTAACACTGAAGCTTTCTTT
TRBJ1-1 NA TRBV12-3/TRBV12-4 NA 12 CASSFSRWEAFF TGTGCCAGCAGTTTCAGCAGGTGGGAAGCTTTCTTT
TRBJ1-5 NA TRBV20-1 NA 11 CSAREQQPQHF TGCAGTGCTAGAGAACAACAGCCCCAGCATTTT
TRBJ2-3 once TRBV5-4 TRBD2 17 CASSFGGTSGSTDTQYF TGTGCCAGCAGCTTTGGAGGGACTAGCGGGAGTACAGATACGCAGTATTTT
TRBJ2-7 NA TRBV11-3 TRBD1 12 CAIGQGPYEQYF TGTGCCATAGGACAGGGGCCCTACGAGCAGTACTTC
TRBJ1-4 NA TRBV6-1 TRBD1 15 CASSDPGQGYEKLFF TGTGCCAGCAGTGACCCGGGACAGGGCTATGAAAAACTGTTTTTT